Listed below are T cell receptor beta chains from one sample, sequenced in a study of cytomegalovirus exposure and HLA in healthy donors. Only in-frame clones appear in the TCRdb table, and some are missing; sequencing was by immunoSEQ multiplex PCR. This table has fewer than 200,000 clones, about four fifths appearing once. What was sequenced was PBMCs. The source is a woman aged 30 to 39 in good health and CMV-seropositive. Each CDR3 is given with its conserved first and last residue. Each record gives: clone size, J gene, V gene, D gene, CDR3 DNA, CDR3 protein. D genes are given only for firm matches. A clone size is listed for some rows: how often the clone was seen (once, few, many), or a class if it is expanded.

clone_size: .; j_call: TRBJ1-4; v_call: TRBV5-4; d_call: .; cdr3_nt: TGTGCCAGCAGTCTCCTTTCGGATGAAAAACTGTTTTTT; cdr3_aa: CASSLLSDEKLFF
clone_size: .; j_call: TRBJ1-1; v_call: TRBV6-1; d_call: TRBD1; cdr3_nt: TGTGCCAGCAGTGAAAACAGGGGGACCACTGAAGCTTTCTTT; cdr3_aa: CASSENRGTTEAFF
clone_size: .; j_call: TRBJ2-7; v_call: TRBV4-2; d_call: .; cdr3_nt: TGTGCCAGCAGCCAATCCCGGGCTGCGGGCTCCTACGAGCAGTACTTC; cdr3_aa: CASSQSRAAGSYEQYF
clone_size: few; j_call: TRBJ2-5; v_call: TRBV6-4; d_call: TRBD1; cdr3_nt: TGTGCCAGCAGTCCCCCCGTGGGACAGCCTAAACAAGAGACCCAGTACTTC; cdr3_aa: CASSPPVGQPKQETQYF
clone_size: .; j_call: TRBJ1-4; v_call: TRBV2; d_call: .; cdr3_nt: TGTGCCAGCAGTCCCGGGGAGGGCACCCGATCCACTAATGAAAAACTGTTTTTT; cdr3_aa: CASSPGEGTRSTNEKLFF
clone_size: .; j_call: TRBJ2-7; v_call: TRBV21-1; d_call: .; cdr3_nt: TGTGCCAGCAGCAAAGGCGGACTCTCCTACGAGCAGTACTTC; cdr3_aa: CASSKGGLSYEQYF
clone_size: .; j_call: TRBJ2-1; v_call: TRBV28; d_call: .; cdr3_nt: TGTGCCAGCAGTTCCGGCTTTGAGCTCGGCGGGCAGTTCTTC; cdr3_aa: CASSSGFELGGQFF
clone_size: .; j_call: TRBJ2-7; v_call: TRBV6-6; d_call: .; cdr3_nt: TGTGCCAGCAGTTACGCACAGACCTACGAGCAGTACTTC; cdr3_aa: CASSYAQTYEQYF
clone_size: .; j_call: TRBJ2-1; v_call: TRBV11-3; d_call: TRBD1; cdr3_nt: TGTGCCAGCAGCTCCAGGGGGCGCCCCTACAATGAGCAGTTCTTC; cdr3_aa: CASSSRGRPYNEQFF
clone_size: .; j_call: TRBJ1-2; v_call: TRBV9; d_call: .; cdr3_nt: TGTGCCAGCAGCGCGGAAGGGGGTTCCTATGGCTACACCTTC; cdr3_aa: CASSAEGGSYGYTF
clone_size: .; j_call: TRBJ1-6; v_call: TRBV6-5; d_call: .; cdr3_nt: TGTGCCAGTAACAGGGACCTTAATTCACCCCTCCACTTT; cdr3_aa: CASNRDLNSPLHF
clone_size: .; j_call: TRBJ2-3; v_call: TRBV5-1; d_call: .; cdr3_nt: TGCGCCAGCAGCTTGATCGGGCTCGGAGGGAGGACAGATACGCAGTATTTT; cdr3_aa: CASSLIGLGGRTDTQYF
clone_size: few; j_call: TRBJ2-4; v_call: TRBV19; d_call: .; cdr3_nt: TGTGCCAGTAGTACGACCCCGGTACGGGAAGCCAAAAACATTCAGTACTTC; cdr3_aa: CASSTTPVREAKNIQYF
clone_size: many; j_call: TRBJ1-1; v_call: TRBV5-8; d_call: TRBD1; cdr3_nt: TGTGCCAGCAGCTTGGAACAGGGGAGGACTGAAGCTTTCTTT; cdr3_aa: CASSLEQGRTEAFF
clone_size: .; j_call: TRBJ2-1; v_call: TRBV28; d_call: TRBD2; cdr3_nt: TGTGCCAGCAGTTTATACGGGAGGGCCCACAATGAGCAGTTCTTC; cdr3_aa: CASSLYGRAHNEQFF
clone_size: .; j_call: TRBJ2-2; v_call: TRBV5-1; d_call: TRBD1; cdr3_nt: TGCGCCAGCAGCTTGGTCCAGGGGGCGCCCGGGGAGCTGTTTTTT; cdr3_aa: CASSLVQGAPGELFF
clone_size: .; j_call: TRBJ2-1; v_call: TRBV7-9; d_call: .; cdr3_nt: TGTGCCAGCAGCGGTAGCGCTTTGATCAATGAGCAGTTCTTC; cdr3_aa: CASSGSALINEQFF
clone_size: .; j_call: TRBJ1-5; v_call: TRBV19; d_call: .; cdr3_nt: TGTGCCAGTAGTATAGAGGAGCAACAGCCCCAGCATTTT; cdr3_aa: CASSIEEQQPQHF
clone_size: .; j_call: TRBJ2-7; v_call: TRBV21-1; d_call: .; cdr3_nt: TGTGCCAGCAGCAAAACGAAGGTAGTCAGGGCAGAGCAGTACTTC; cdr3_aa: CASSKTKVVRAEQYF
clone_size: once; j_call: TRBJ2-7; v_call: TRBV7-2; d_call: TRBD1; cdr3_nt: TGTGCCAGCAGCTTAGGACAGGGGGGGTTCTACGAGCAGTACTTC; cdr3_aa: CASSLGQGGFYEQYF
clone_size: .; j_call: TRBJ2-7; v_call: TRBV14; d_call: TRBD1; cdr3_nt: TGTGCCAGCAGCCAAGGGACGACACAGGGGAACGAGCAGTACTTC; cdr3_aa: CASSQGTTQGNEQYF
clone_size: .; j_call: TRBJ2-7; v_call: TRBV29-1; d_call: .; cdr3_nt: TGCAGCGCTGAGGGGTCCGCGGGCGGCGAGCAGTACTTC; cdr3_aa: CSAEGSAGGEQYF
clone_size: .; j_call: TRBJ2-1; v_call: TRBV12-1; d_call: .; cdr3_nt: TGTGCCAGCAGCTGCCATACTAGCGGGGGGTACAATGAGCAGTTCTTC; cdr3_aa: CASSCHTSGGYNEQFF
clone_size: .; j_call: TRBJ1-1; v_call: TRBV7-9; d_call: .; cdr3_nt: TGTGCCAGCAGCTTAGGAGCGAGGAACACTGAAGCTTTCTTT; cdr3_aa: CASSLGARNTEAFF
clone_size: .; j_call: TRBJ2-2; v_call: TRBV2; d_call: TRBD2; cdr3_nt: TGTGCCAGCAGTCTAGCGGGAGGCGACACCGGGGAGCTGTTTTTT; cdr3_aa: CASSLAGGDTGELFF
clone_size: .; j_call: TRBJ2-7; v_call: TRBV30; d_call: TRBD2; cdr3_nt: TGTGCCTGGAGTGTAGATAGCGGGAGCTCCTACGAGCAGTACTTC; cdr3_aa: CAWSVDSGSSYEQYF
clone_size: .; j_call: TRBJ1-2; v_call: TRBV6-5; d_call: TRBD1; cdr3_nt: TGTGCCAGCAACCCCGAAGGGGGCTTGAGCTATGGCTACACCTTC; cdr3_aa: CASNPEGGLSYGYTF
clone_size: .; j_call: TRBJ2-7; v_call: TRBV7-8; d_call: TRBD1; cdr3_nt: TGTGCCAGCAGCTTAGGACCCGAGACAGGGGACTACGAGCAGTACTTC; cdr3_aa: CASSLGPETGDYEQYF
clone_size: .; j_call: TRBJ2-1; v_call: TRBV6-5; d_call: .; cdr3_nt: TGTGCCAGCAGTTACTCTTCCGGCAATGAGCAGTTCTTC; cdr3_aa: CASSYSSGNEQFF
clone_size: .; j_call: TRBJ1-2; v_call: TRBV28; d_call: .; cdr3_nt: TGTGCCAGCAGTTTATCGGACACATTCGACTATGGCTACACCTTC; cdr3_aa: CASSLSDTFDYGYTF
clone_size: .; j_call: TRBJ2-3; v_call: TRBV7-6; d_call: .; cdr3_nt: TGTGCCAGCAGCCCCGGGACACCCTGGAGCACAGATACGCAGTATTTT; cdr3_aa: CASSPGTPWSTDTQYF
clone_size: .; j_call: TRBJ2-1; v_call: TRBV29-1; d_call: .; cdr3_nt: TGCAGCGCACGTTTCAGGGCCCTCTACAATGAGCAGTTCTTC; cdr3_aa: CSARFRALYNEQFF
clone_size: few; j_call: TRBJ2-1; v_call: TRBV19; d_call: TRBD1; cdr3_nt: TGTGCCAGTAGTAGACAGGGGTTGGGCAATGAGCAGTTCTTC; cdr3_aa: CASSRQGLGNEQFF
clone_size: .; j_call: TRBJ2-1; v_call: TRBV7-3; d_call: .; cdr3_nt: TGTGCCAGCAGCTCGACACTAGACTACAATGAGCAGTTCTTC; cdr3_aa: CASSSTLDYNEQFF
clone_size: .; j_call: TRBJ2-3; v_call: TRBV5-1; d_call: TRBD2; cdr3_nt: TGCGCCAGCAGCCTCCCCGGGGGGGCCACAGATACGCAGTATTTT; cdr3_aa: CASSLPGGATDTQYF